These T cell receptor beta chains were read from a single sample in a study of somatic mutations in cytotoxic T cells in rheumatoid arthritis. Method: immunoSEQ multiplex PCR; TCRdb's copy keeps in-frame clones and lacks some. The profile shows 13,000 or so clones, more than 60% of them singletons. The sample comprised CD8+ T cells sorted from blood. The origin of the receptors is an adult with rheumatoid arthritis. Each CDR3 is given with its conserved first and last residue. Fields, in order: V gene, D gene, J gene, CDR3 protein. A D gene is named only where the DNA matches it firmly.

V gene: TRBV5-1
D gene: TRBD2
J gene: TRBJ2-7
CDR3 protein: CASSEPTSGTAYEQYF

V gene: TRBV7-8
D gene: TRBD1
J gene: TRBJ1-1
CDR3 protein: CASSSIQGYTEAFF

V gene: TRBV7-9
D gene: .
J gene: TRBJ1-2
CDR3 protein: CASSLIFLPGYTF

V gene: TRBV21-1
D gene: .
J gene: TRBJ1-5
CDR3 protein: CARVGATDSNQPQHF

V gene: TRBV30
D gene: .
J gene: TRBJ2-5
CDR3 protein: CAWSVLATYQETQYF

V gene: TRBV28
D gene: .
J gene: TRBJ2-7
CDR3 protein: CASSLNGGRREQYF

V gene: TRBV6-1
D gene: .
J gene: TRBJ2-7
CDR3 protein: CASSVGHQGWSYEQYF

V gene: TRBV6-6
D gene: TRBD2
J gene: TRBJ2-5
CDR3 protein: CASSYSAGAETQYF

V gene: TRBV19
D gene: .
J gene: TRBJ1-2
CDR3 protein: CASSPTGRGYGYTF

V gene: TRBV2
D gene: .
J gene: TRBJ2-3
CDR3 protein: CASTGQSTDTQYF

V gene: TRBV27
D gene: TRBD1
J gene: TRBJ1-2
CDR3 protein: CASSSRGGSRGYTF

V gene: TRBV28
D gene: .
J gene: TRBJ1-1
CDR3 protein: CASSLCWGGEAFF

V gene: TRBV7-9
D gene: .
J gene: TRBJ2-7
CDR3 protein: CASSLGSPGPLYEQYF

V gene: TRBV2
D gene: .
J gene: TRBJ1-1
CDR3 protein: CASSENSHVGYEAFF